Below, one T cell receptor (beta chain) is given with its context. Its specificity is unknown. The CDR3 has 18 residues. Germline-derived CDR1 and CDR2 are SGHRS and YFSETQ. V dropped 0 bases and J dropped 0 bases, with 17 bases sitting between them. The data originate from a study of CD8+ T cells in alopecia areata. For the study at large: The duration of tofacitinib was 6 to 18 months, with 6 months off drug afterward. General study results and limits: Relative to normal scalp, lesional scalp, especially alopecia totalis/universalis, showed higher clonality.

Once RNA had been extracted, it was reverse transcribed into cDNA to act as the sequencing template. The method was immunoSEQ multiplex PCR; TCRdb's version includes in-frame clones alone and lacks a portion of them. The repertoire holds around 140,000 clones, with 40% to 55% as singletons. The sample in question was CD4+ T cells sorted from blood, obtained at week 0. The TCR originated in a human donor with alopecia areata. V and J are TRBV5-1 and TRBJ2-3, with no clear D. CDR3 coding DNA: TGCGCCAGCAGCTTGGGACTCCTCCTCGGAGCTAGCACAGATACGCAGTATTTT. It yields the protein CASSLGLLLGASTDTQYF.